The present entry profiles one TCR beta chain with its context. Its antigen is not known. From the reads, TCRdb called clonotypes with MiXCR, one entry per CDR3 protein. Here the sample spans roughly 860,000 distinct CDR3 sequences, 32% being singletons. The data stem from a study of T cell repertoires in cytomegalovirus infection. Study at large: Recently identified HLA-C-restricted CMV epitopes were among the peptides used. It was the public TCR beta signatures that indicated both CMV infection and matching HLA type.

Notes on the study in general: It was HLA-C-restricted CMV-specific TCR beta clonotypes that dominated the response ex vivo.

The sample here was cultured CD8+ T cells from PBMCs, taken from culture after CMV antigen stimulation. The sequence came from a human donor in good health (CMV status not recorded). Some clones in this sample may be carry-over from other donors' samples.

CDR3 DNA: TGCGCCAGCAGCCAGAGACGTTCGTCTCCAGATACGCAGTATTTT. Translating it yields CASSQRRSSPDTQYF. The chain carries TRBV4-3 and TRBJ2-3; D is unresolved. The CDR3 length is 15 residues. The germline V and J ends were trimmed by 3 bases and 4 bases, with 14 bases remaining between them. Germline CDR1 and CDR2: LGHNA and YSLEER.